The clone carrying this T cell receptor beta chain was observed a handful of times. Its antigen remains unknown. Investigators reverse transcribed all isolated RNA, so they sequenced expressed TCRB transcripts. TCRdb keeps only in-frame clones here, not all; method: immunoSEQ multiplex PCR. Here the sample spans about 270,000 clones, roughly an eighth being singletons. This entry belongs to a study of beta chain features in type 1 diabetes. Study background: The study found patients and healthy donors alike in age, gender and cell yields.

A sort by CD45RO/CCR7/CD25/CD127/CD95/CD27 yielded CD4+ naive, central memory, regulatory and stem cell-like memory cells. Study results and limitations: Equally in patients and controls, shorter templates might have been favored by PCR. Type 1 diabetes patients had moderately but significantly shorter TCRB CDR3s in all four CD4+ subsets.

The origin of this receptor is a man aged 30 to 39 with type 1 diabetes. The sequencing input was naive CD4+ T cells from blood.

CDR3 nucleotides: TGTGCCAGCAGCTTAGATCTAATTTATTGGCTAGCGGGAGTTGAAAATGAGCAGTTCTTC. Its translation: CASSLDLIYWLAGVENEQFF. V gene TRBV11-2 combines with J gene TRBJ2-1; 10 positions agree with TRBD2. The germline V gene has CDR1 SGHAT and CDR2 FQNNGV. This CDR3 comprises 20 residues. V shed 0 bases and J 7 bases; nucleotides not matched to a gene: 18. The full variable domain, in which reference TRBV11-2 and TRBJ2-1 provide the parts outside the CDR3, is EAGVAQSPRYKIIEKRQSVAFWCNPISGHATLYWYQQILGQGPKLLIQFQNNGVVDDSQLPKDRFSAERLKGVDSTLKIQPAKLEDSAVYLCASSLDLIYWLAGVENEQFFGPGTRLTVL.